This T cell receptor (beta chain) was sequenced during a study of T cell responses to AZD1222 COVID-19 vaccine. The wider study: Pooled together were second doses at about 4 or about 12 weeks.

This table comes from immunoSEQ multiplex PCR, and its TCRdb copy is limited to in-frame clones, with some not included. In the table there are 130,000 or so clones, approximately 90% of which are singletons. Study observations and caveats: Most donors were white British, females outnumbered males, and clonal diversity was possibly underestimated. None of the repertoires were sampled until the peak T cell response had passed. Among AZD1222 vaccinees, only 5 to 7 were seropositive at baseline.

This clone occurred once. Its target is not known. In germline, CDR1 is LGHDT, CDR2 YNNKEL (reference sequence). Trimming took 1 base from V and 0 from J, leaving 12 bases between them. The CDR3 has 16 amino acids. This sequence joins TRBV3-1 (or the pseudogene TRBV3-2) and TRBJ1-1, with D tentatively TRBD1 (5 bases). The receptor comes from an adult in good health. The starting material was peripheral blood, obtained on day 0 of AZD1222 vaccination. This CDR3 reads CASSQVAGRLNTEAFF. CDR3 nucleotide sequence: TGTGCCAGCAGCCAAGTGGCGGGGCGCCTGAACACTGAAGCTTTCTTT.